This T cell receptor beta chain was identified in a study of blood T cells in healthy people across ages. Study outcomes and limitations: The unsorted PBMCs prevented any conclusive comparison of naive versus antigen-experienced cells. The unknown donor CMV status may have confounded expanded clonotype changes.

The CDR3 is made up of 10 amino acids. Looked up from germline, CDR1 is DFQATT and CDR2 is SNEGSKA (reference sequence). Trimming pared 3 bases from V and 7 bases from J, leaving 5 bases between. A second PCR, run for roughly 7 to 12 cycles, used a sample-barcoded 5' primer plus a J-beta primer mix. Each cDNA molecule received a tag from a template-switch adaptor that had 12 random nucleotides. TCRdb reanalysed the 5' RACE reads using MiXCR and keeps one entry per CDR3 protein. The data show around 900,000 distinct CDR3 sequences, roughly 47% seen once. This clonotype was detected only a few times. Its antigen remains unidentified.

The specimen sequenced was blood. This sequence was found in a woman aged 60-70 years in good health. V gene TRBV20-1 combines with J gene TRBJ2-3; D is ambiguous. CDR3 amino acids: CSASLNTQYF. The CDR3 coding sequence is TGCAGTGCTAGTCTGAATACGCAGTATTTT.